What follows describes a single T cell receptor (beta chain). Which antigen it targets is not known. Base qualities are not at hand, and no much larger clone is one base apart. This sample was taken from a study of blood T cell repertoires in COVID-19 (dated by TCRdb to between 2020 and 2021). Study-wide context: Samples from collaborators originated in the United States, Italy and Spain and spanned both the acute and convalescent phases of COVID-19. Deeply sampled blood TCRbeta repertoires from subjects exposed to, actively infected with, or recovered from COVID-19 were included in the dataset. Where available, HLA class I and class II types were taken from metadata supplied by the sample provider and were not determined by assay-based typing. The repertoires were released in a freely available public database intended as a resource for research on the immune response to SARS-CoV-2. The samples were drawn from the first 160 participants of the ongoing ImmuneRACE study and from 950 to 1,500 subjects provided by 6 global collaborators. The prospective study material was composed of cDNA or gDNA derived from T cells, B-cell-depleted T cells, or PBMCs. Nearly every sample came with metadata listing a de-identified subject ID, COVID-19 status, age in years and sex. Study-level results and caveats: How much clinical and demographic metadata was included differed by source and by participant, and the metadata was provided uncurated.

TCRbeta CDR3 regions were amplified from genomic DNA using the immunoSEQ Assay, a bias-controlled multiplex PCR. Per the source publication's procedure: The number of nucleated cells in each sample was estimated from the amplification of reference gene primers within the assay. Sequence reads were collapsed and filtered to measure the absolute abundance of every unique TCRbeta CDR3 rearrangement. Productive Simpson clonality was computed per sample as the square root of Simpson's diversity index over productive rearrangements. Held by TCRdb, this immuneACCESS table contains in-frame sequences only and omits some clones. Under half of the omission traces to an unresolved V gene where checked; the cause of the rest is unknown. V, J and clone size derive from that table, while D and trimming were established from the DNA sequence. This sample has 95,000 to 100,000 clones in its table, and roughly 92% of those were observed once. The ten largest clones capture over 5.5% of the sample.

Whole blood was collected in K2EDTA tubes by collaborating institutions according to the institutions' own protocols. For TCRbeta analysis, collaborators shipped samples as frozen whole blood, isolated PBMCs, or DNA extracted from either of those sample types. The junction carries 11 bases between V and J, which are trimmed by 4 bases and 0 bases respectively. The germline V gene (reference sequence) yields LNHDA for CDR1 and SQIVND for CDR2. The CDR3 runs 15 amino acids, cysteine and phenylalanine included. The sequence is cut down to CDR3 DNA, 45 bases in frame from base 1. The rearrangement joined TRBV19 to TRBJ2-3; the D gene is possibly TRBD2, with 5 bases matching. The sequence was obtained from a man aged 50-59 years with active COVID-19. The source material was peripheral blood. The CDR3 is CASSSLAGSTDTQYF. The DNA is TGTGCCAGTAGTAGCCTGGCGGGTAGCACAGATACGCAGTATTTT.